The rows below give T cell receptor beta chains drawn from one sample of a study of blood T cell repertoires in COVID-19. Data came from immunoSEQ multiplex PCR; TCRdb stores just in-frame clones and leaves some out. The sample comprises roughly 55,000 clones, over 75% of which are singletons, and around 14% rests with the top ten. Sequences were obtained from peripheral blood. Receptors were obtained from a human donor with active COVID-19. The donor label of this sample is uncertain. Each CDR3 is given with its conserved first and last residue. The order of the fields is clone size, V gene, J gene, D gene, CDR3 DNA, CDR3 protein. D genes are given only for firm matches. Some rows have no size entry. The others give once, few or many, or a class for an expanded clone.

.	TRBV6-2/TRBV6-3	TRBJ2-1	.	TGTGCCAGCAGTCGCGGGAATTACAATGAGCAGTTCTTC	CASSRGNYNEQFF
.	TRBV5-8	TRBJ2-7	.	TGTGCCAGCAGCTTGGCTGTCAGGTCAACCTACGAGCAGTACTTC	CASSLAVRSTYEQYF
.	TRBV4-2	TRBJ2-4	TRBD2	TGTGCCAGCAGCCAAGATCAAGGGGGCGGTCTAGCGGGGGTCAAAAACATTCAGTACTTC	CASSQDQGGGLAGVKNIQYF
.	TRBV9	TRBJ2-1	TRBD2	TGTGCCAGCAGCGCCATCGGGACTAGCGGGAGTGGGGGTGAGCAGTTCTTC	CASSAIGTSGSGGEQFF
.	TRBV5-5	TRBJ1-1	.	TGTGCCAGCAGCTTGTCGCGGAACACTGAAGCTTTCTTT	CASSLSRNTEAFF
.	TRBV29-1	TRBJ1-3	.	TGCAGCGTTGGGGCGAGCCGAAACACCATATATTTT	CSVGASRNTIYF
.	TRBV11-2	TRBJ1-6	.	TGTGCCAGCAAAGGGGGGGATTCACCCCTCCACTTT	CASKGGDSPLHF
few	TRBV9	TRBJ2-5	TRBD2	TGTGCCAGCAGCGTAGGCGGGGGAAAGACCCAGTACTTC	CASSVGGGKTQYF
.	TRBV3-1/TRBV3-2	TRBJ2-1	.	TGTGCCAGCAGCCAAGTGGCAGGGGTGGTTGAGCAGTTCTTC	CASSQVAGVVEQFF
.	TRBV6-5	TRBJ2-7	TRBD1	TGTGCCAGTGCCGGGACAGGGCTCGCGGAGCAGTACTTC	CASAGTGLAEQYF
.	TRBV19	TRBJ2-2	TRBD1	TGTGCCAGTAGTGCCGGGACAGTGAACACCGGGGAGCTGTTTTTT	CASSAGTVNTGELFF
.	TRBV18	TRBJ1-5	.	TGTGCCAGCTCGCAGGGTCCGGTCCTTAGCAATCAGCCCCAGCATTTT	CASSQGPVLSNQPQHF
few	TRBV27	TRBJ2-7	.	TGTGCCAGCAGTTCCGACGGGTACGAGCAGTACTTC	CASSSDGYEQYF
.	TRBV4-2	TRBJ1-5	TRBD1	TGTGCCAGCAGCCTCCCAGCCCGGGACAGGCAGTCCCAGCCCCAGCATTTT	CASSLPARDRQSQPQHF
few	TRBV27	TRBJ2-2	.	TGTGCCAGCAGTGCCATGACAGGCCCGAACACCGGGGAGCTGTTTTTT	CASSAMTGPNTGELFF
.	TRBV18	TRBJ1-2	.	TGTGCCAGCTCACCAAGGGGTTTTGACTATGGCTACACCTTC	CASSPRGFDYGYTF
once	TRBV19	TRBJ1-4	.	TGTGCCAGTAGTATATCGGTTAATGAAAAACTGTTTTTT	CASSISVNEKLFF
.	TRBV25-1	TRBJ1-6	.	TGTGCCACCAGAAAACAGGGTAGGGTGAAGGATTCACCCCTCCACTTT	CATRKQGRVKDSPLHF
.	TRBV2	TRBJ2-5	.	TGTGCCAGCGCCCTATCGGGGGTGGGGACCCAGTACTTC	CASALSGVGTQYF
few	TRBV4-1	TRBJ1-5	TRBD1	TGCGCCAGCAGCCAAGGGATGAAGGGGGCGAGCAATCAGCCCCAGCATTTT	CASSQGMKGASNQPQHF
once	TRBV12-3/TRBV12-4	TRBJ2-1	.	TGTGCCAGCAGCCATGGAGCAAATGAGCAGTTCTTC	CASSHGANEQFF
.	TRBV7-9	TRBJ1-4	TRBD1	TGTGCCAGCAGCTTAGGAGGGGGCCCTGAAAAACTGTTTTTT	CASSLGGGPEKLFF
.	TRBV19	TRBJ2-7	TRBD1	TGTGCCAGTAGCCCATACGGGACAGCCTACGAGCAGTACTTC	CASSPYGTAYEQYF
.	TRBV27	TRBJ2-1	TRBD2	TGTGCCAGCAGTTTATTTAGCGGGAGTTTTTACAATGAGCAGTTCTTC	CASSLFSGSFYNEQFF
few	TRBV18	TRBJ1-1	.	TGTGCCAGCTCACCACGGGGGCAGGGCTCAAACACTGAAGCTTTCTTT	CASSPRGQGSNTEAFF
.	TRBV12-5	TRBJ1-1	.	TGTGCTAGTGGTTTGGAGAGGGCCACTGAAGCTTTCTTT	CASGLERATEAFF
few	TRBV10-1	TRBJ1-5	TRBD1	TGCGCCAGCAGCCCTCTGGACAGGCAAGGCAATCAGCCCCAGCATTTT	CASSPLDRQGNQPQHF
.	TRBV7-3	TRBJ2-1	.	TGTGCCAGCAGCTTAATCCGCGACAATGAGCAGTTCTTC	CASSLIRDNEQFF
.	TRBV9	TRBJ2-1	TRBD2	TGTGCCAGCAGCGCGGAGCGGGGGAACTCCTACAATGAGCAGTTCTTC	CASSAERGNSYNEQFF